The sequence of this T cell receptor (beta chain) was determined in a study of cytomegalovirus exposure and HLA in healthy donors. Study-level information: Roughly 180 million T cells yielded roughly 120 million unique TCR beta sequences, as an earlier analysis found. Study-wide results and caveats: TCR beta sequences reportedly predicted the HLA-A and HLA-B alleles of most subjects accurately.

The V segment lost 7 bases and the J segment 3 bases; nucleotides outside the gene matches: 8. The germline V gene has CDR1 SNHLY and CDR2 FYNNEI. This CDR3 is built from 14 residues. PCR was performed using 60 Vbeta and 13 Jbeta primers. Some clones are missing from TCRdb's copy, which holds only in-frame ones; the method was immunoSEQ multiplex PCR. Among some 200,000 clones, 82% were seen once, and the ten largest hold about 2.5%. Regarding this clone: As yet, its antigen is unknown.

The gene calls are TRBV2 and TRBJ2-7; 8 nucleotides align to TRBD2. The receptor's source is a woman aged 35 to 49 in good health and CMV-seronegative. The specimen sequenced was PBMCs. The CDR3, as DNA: TGTGCCAGCACTACCCAGGGGACTAGCTACGAGCAGTACTTC. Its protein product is CASTTQGTSYEQYF.